These 5 T cell receptor beta chains share one sample of origin, sequenced in a study of Ad26.COV2.S vaccination and SARS-CoV-2 variants. TCRdb's copy holds only in-frame clones and misses some; the assay was immunoSEQ multiplex PCR. This sample has 300,000 to 400,000 clones, with approximately 86% found just once. Specified treatment: some 19 received Ad26.COV2.S at low or high dose, single or two shots; about 5 received placebo; per-sample allocation not given. Sampling took place 63 days after the first vaccine or placebo injection. The starting material was peripheral blood, obtained in a trial of Ad26.COV2.S vaccine versus placebo. The receptor source for this set is a person aged 18-60 years who received the Ad26.COV2.S COVID-19 vaccine or a placebo.

V usage is TRBV7-2 and J usage is TRBJ2-3, with TRBD2 identical over 9 bases. Germline V gene lookup returns CDR1 SGHTA and CDR2 FQGNSA. Germline trimming cut 5 bases from V and 3 bases from J; bases unmatched to any gene: 9. This CDR3 region has 16 residues. The CDR3, as DNA: TGTGCCAGCAGCCGTCGTAGCGGGAGAGGAACAGATACGCAGTATTTT. Translated: CASSRRSGRGTDTQYF. The full variable domain, with the rest looked up from reference TRBV7-2 and TRBJ2-3, is GAGVSQSPSNKVTEKGKDVELRCDPISGHTALYWYRQSLGQGLEFLIYFQGNSAPDKSGLPSDRFSAERTGGSVSTLTIQRTQQEDSAVYLCASSRRSGRGTDTQYFGPGTRLTVL.

The gene calls are TRBV4-1 and TRBJ2-3; 7 bases line up with TRBD1. After removal of 4 bases from V and 6 bases from J, the junction contained 10 bases not matched to a gene. In germline, CDR1 is MGHRA, CDR2 YSYEKL. CDR3 length: 15 amino acids. The CDR3, as DNA: TGCGCCAGCAGCCCCGGGACAGTCCTCAGGGATACGCAGTATTTT. It specifies CASSPGTVLRDTQYF.

The chain employs TRBV10-3 and TRBJ2-3; TRBD2 might be the D (6 bases). The germline V and J ends were trimmed by 3 bases and 2 bases, with 12 bases remaining between them. The CDR3 loop spans 15 amino acids. CDR1 and CDR2 from the germline V gene are ENHRY and SYGVKD. The CDR3 nucleotides are TGTGCCATCAGTGAACAACTAGCCCTCACAGATACGCAGTATTTT. It encodes CAISEQLALTDTQYF.

This chain joins TRBV24-1 and TRBJ2-3, with D perhaps assigned TRBD1 or TRBD2 (5 bases each). Per the germline V gene, CDR1 is KGHDR and CDR2 is SFDVKD. With 1 base removed from V and 2 bases from J, the gap between germline ends came to 15 bases. The CDR3 loop spans 17 amino acids. DNA of the CDR3: TGTGCCACCAGTGATTTTAGGGGACGCACCCACACAGATACGCAGTATTTT. Protein product: CATSDFRGRTHTDTQYF.

The chain recombines TRBV11-2 with TRBJ1-4, with D possibly matching TRBD1 (5 bases). The CDR3 length is 14 residues. The germline V and J ends were trimmed by 4 bases and 4 bases, with 10 bases remaining between them. Germline V gene sequence: CDR1 SGHAT, CDR2 FQNNGV. In DNA, the CDR3 is TGTGCCAGCAGCTCTCCAGGGTTTAATGAAAAACTGTTTTTT. This translates into CASSSPGFNEKLFF.